Listed here are 28 T cell receptor beta chains from one sample, sequenced in a study of blood T cells in healthy people across ages. A sample-barcoded 5' primer and a J-beta primer mix were used in a second PCR of roughly 7 to 11 cycles. TCRdb reanalysed the 5' RACE reads using MiXCR and keeps one entry per CDR3 protein. Among roughly 900,000 distinct CDR3 sequences listed, around 26% were seen once. Material for sequencing was blood. These receptors originate from a woman aged 80 or older in good health.

Turning to this clonotype: A much more abundant neighbour one base away suggests this may be a read error. The chain joins TRBV6-2 or TRBV6-3 to TRBJ1-2, with D possibly matching TRBD1 (5 bases). The CDR3 runs to 12 residues. Trimming shortened V by 5 bases and J by 12 bases, and 16 bases separated the two germline ends. Germline CDR1 reads MNHEY; CDR2 reads SVGEGT. In nucleotides, the CDR3 is TGTGCCAGCAGTCGGACATATCCGGGCCACACCTTC. Its translation: CASSRTYPGHTF.

This chain links TRBV19 with TRBJ2-1, with D possibly being TRBD1 or TRBD2 (5 bases each). The CDR3 spans 14 residues. V shed 9 bases and J shed 0 bases, with 12 bases lying between them. Germline V CDR1 and CDR2: LNHDA, SQIVND (reference sequence). CDR3 DNA sequence: TGTGCCAGCAGAGGGGCCAGCTCCTACAATGAGCAGTTCTTC. This gives the protein CASRGASSYNEQFF.

At least ten counts were recorded for this clonotype. The chain recombines TRBV7-8 with TRBJ2-5; D is possibly TRBD2 (6 bases). Germline lookup yields CDR1 SGHVS and CDR2 FQNEAQ. There are 14 residues in the CDR3. The V and J ends lost 6 bases and 4 bases respectively, with 15 bases between them. The CDR3 DNA is TGTGCCAGCAGTCGAGGAGTCGGGGGAGAGACCCAGTACTTC. It encodes CASSRGVGGETQYF.

This sequence joins TRBV9 and TRBJ2-3, with 7 bases aligning to TRBD1. J was trimmed by 3 bases and V by 4 bases; bases with no gene match: 5. CDR1 is SGDLS, CDR2 YYNGEE, per germline. The CDR3 length is 14 residues. The CDR3 bases are TGTGCCAGCAGCACAGGGGTTTTGACAGATACGCAGTATTTT. This sequence encodes CASSTGVLTDTQYF.

Concerning this clonotype itself: An end of the junction does not agree with germline; a read error may underlie this. J is TRBJ2-3 and V is TRBV9, with 13 bases matching TRBD2. This CDR3 is built from 18 residues. The germline gives CDR1 SGDLS, CDR2 YYNGEE. The CDR3 reads CANSVGGTSGASTDTQYF. The CDR3 nucleotides read TGTGCCAACAGCGTAGGTGGGACTAGCGGGGCTAGCACAGATACGCAGTATTTT.

This clonotype was observed many times. This chain connects TRBV15 to TRBJ2-3, with 8 positions matching TRBD2. J gave up 6 bases and V 8 bases, and 16 bases lay outside the gene matches. The CDR3 is 16 amino acids. The V gene's germline CDR1 is LNHNV and CDR2 YYDKDF (reference sequence). The chain's CDR3 is CATAGRGGRYPDTQYF. The CDR3, as DNA: TGTGCCACCGCGGGACGGGGGGGCCGATACCCGGATACGCAGTATTTT.

The chain recombines TRBV27 with TRBJ1-2; D not resolved. Trimming removed 6 bases at V and 2 bases at J, with 10 bases between. CDR3 size: 13 residues. Germline-derived CDR1 and CDR2 are MNHEY and SMNVEV (reference sequence). The CDR3 reads CASRANENYGYTF. The CDR3 region has the DNA TGTGCCAGCAGAGCTAACGAAAACTATGGCTACACCTTC.

The sample holds many counts of this clonotype. V gene TRBV5-1 combines with J gene TRBJ2-5; D possibly matches TRBD1 or TRBD2 (6 bases each). V shed 1 base and J shed 5 bases, with 18 bases lying between them. Germline V gene sequence: CDR1 SGHRS, CDR2 YFSETQ. This CDR3 spans 16 amino acids. CDR3 residues: CASSLPTGAVGETQYF. CDR3 nucleotides: TGCGCCAGCAGCTTGCCCACGGGGGCAGTGGGGGAGACCCAGTACTTC.

With regard to this clonotype: A much larger clone differs by one base, so this may be a read error. V and J are TRBV7-9 and TRBJ2-1; D is ambiguous. The CDR3 consists of 15 residues. Germline CDR1 is SEHNR and CDR2 is FQNEAQ (reference sequence). Trimming left V 11 bases short and J 5 bases short, with 22 bases between. CDR3 sequence: CAGTQNLLRNNEQFF. The CDR3, as DNA: TGTGCCGGCACCCAAAACCTCCTCCGGAACAATGAGCAGTTCTTC.

The chain has TRBV4-3 and TRBJ2-1, with 11 bases identical to TRBD2. Germline trimming cut 1 base from V and 7 bases from J; bases unmatched to any gene: 9. This CDR3 is built from 17 residues. Germline V lookup: CDR1 LGHNA, CDR2 YSLEER. CDR3 sequence: CASSQVYLAGGCNEQFF. As DNA, the CDR3 is TGCGCCAGCAGCCAAGTGTACCTAGCGGGGGGTTGTAATGAGCAGTTCTTC.

This clonotype was seen many times. V gene TRBV24-1 combines with J gene TRBJ2-1; D unresolved. From germline, CDR1 is KGHDR and CDR2 SFDVKD. The CDR3 is made up of 14 amino acids. V was shortened by 5 bases and J by 0 bases, with 7 bases between the two germline ends. CDR3 protein: CATSGGGSYNEQFF. Written as DNA, the CDR3 is TGTGCCACCAGTGGGGGTGGCTCCTACAATGAGCAGTTCTTC.

This clonotype was observed many times. The chain recombines TRBV20-1 with TRBJ1-6, with TRBD1 matching 9 bases. Germline V gene data show CDR1 as DFQATT and CDR2 as SNEGSKA (reference sequence). The V and J ends lost 3 bases and 7 bases, in that order; junction bases with no gene match: 4. CDR3 length: 14 residues. DNA of the CDR3: TGCAGTGCTAGCGGACAGGGGAGAAATTCACCCCTCCACTTT. This codes for CSASGQGRNSPLHF.

This clonotype showed up many times. This chain links TRBV7-9 with TRBJ2-7; weak D call: TRBD2 (6 bases). Germline CDR1 and CDR2: SEHNR and FQNEAQ (reference sequence). The CDR3 runs to 14 residues. V lost 3 bases, J lost 3 bases, and 12 bases lay in between. CDR3 sequence reads: CASSFGGPDYEQYF. The CDR3 DNA follows: TGTGCCAGCAGCTTCGGGGGTCCCGACTACGAGCAGTACTTC.

This clonotype showed up many times. The rearrangement uses TRBV10-3 and TRBJ2-7; TRBD2 is a possible D gene (6 bases). Trimming stripped 7 bases from V and 5 bases from J, with 15 bases between. CDR1 and CDR2 from the germline V gene are ENHRY and SYGVKD. The CDR3 has 13 amino acids. The CDR3 sequence: CAIKVGGKNEQYF. CDR3 nucleotides: TGTGCCATCAAAGTTGGGGGGAAAAACGAGCAGTACTTC.

This clonotype has only a few counts. A much larger clone differs by one base, so this may be a read error. The chain joins TRBV6-6 to TRBJ2-1, with D perhaps given as TRBD1 or TRBD2 (5 bases each). TRBJ2-7 explains the end of the DNA better; the J call may be wrong. The CDR3 is 13 residues long. CDR1 is MNHNY and CDR2 is SVGAGI in the germline V gene (reference sequence). Here the CDR3 reads CASSPGTYNEQYF. The CDR3 DNA follows: TGTGCCAGCAGTCCGGGGACCTACAATGAGCAGTACTTC.

Concerning this clonotype itself: This clone may be a read error of a much larger clone one base away. The V gene is TRBV6-2 or TRBV6-3, the J gene TRBJ2-7; the match to TRBD2 covers 7 bases. CDR3 size: 15 residues. Germline V gene data show CDR1 as MNHEY and CDR2 as SVGEGT. CDR3 coding DNA: TGTGCCGGCAGTTACCGGTCGGGGGGTCCCTACGAGCAGTACTTC. This sequence encodes CAGSYRSGGPYEQYF.

This clonotype was detected once. The rearrangement links TRBV5-4 to TRBJ1-1, with D perhaps TRBD1 (5 bases). Trimming pared 5 bases from V and 1 base from J, leaving 15 bases between. Germline values: CDR1 SGHNT, CDR2 YYREEE (reference sequence). This CDR3 region has 15 residues. The CDR3 coding sequence is TGTGCCAGCAGGCCCGGGGGAGGGGCGAACACTGAAGCTTTCTTT. It yields the protein CASRPGGGANTEAFF.

In this sample, this clonotype turned up a few times. This rearrangement joins TRBV5-1 to TRBJ1-5; weak D call: TRBD1 (6 bases). The germline gives CDR1 SGHRS, CDR2 YFSETQ. The germline V and J ends were trimmed by 0 bases and 9 bases, with 10 bases remaining between them. The CDR3 extends over 13 amino acids. CDR3 residues: CASSLEGDRPQHF. In nucleotides, the CDR3 is TGCGCCAGCAGCTTGGAGGGGGACCGGCCCCAGCATTTT.

Turning to this clonotype: This sequence may be a read error, since a much larger clone differs from it by one base. The genes are TRBV7-2 and TRBJ2-3; a weak D match, TRBD1 (5 bases). Germline CDR1 reads SGHTA; CDR2 reads FQGNSA. The CDR3 is 14 residues long. The CDR3 reads CAGSLGAAKAAQYF. Written as DNA, the CDR3 is TGTGCCGGCAGCTTAGGGGCGGCGAAGGCGGCGCAGTATTTT.

This clonotype was observed a single time. V usage is TRBV2 and J usage is TRBJ1-6, with 8 nucleotides matching TRBD1. The V gene's germline CDR1 is SNHLY and CDR2 FYNNEI. This CDR3 spans 14 amino acids. V dropped 5 bases and J dropped 5; count of bases not matched to a gene: 2. The CDR3 loop is CASSPDRDNSPLHF. The CDR3 coding sequence is TGTGCCAGCAGTCCGGACAGGGATAATTCACCCCTCCACTTT.

This clonotype was counted at least ten times. The genes are TRBV6-6 and TRBJ2-7; unclear D gene. CDR3 length: 15 residues. Looked up from germline, CDR1 is MNHNY and CDR2 is SVGAGI (reference sequence). The V end was cut by 6 bases, the J end by 1 base, with 16 bases between. The CDR3 region is CASRPRAGISYEQYF. The CDR3 coding sequence is TGTGCCAGCAGACCTCGGGCAGGTATTTCCTACGAGCAGTACTTC.

This clonotype turned up a few times. The rearrangement joins TRBV4-2 to TRBJ1-2; a weak D match, TRBD1 (6 bases). Trimming shortened V by 0 bases and J by 3 bases, and 20 bases separated the two germline ends. CDR1 LGHNA and CDR2 YNFKEQ come from the germline V gene. The CDR3 totals 18 residues. The CDR3 DNA is TGTGCCAGCAGCCAAGATACAGGGTTACAATTCCAACACTATGGCTACACCTTC. This encodes CASSQDTGLQFQHYGYTF.

This clonotype was observed a few times. This may be a read error: a much more frequent sequence differs by one nucleotide. V and J are TRBV7-9 and TRBJ1-5; 7 bases match TRBD1. The CDR3 runs to 15 residues. In germline, CDR1 is SEHNR, CDR2 FQNEAQ (reference sequence). The CDR3 sequence is CASCLARDSGQPQHF. CDR3 nucleotides: TGTGCCAGCTGCTTAGCGCGGGACAGCGGTCAGCCCCAGCATTTT.

This clonotype showed up many times. V and J are TRBV12-3 or TRBV12-4 and TRBJ1-2; the D gene is possibly TRBD1 (6 bases). The CDR3 extends over 15 amino acids. V dropped 2 bases and J dropped 8 bases, with 18 bases sitting between them. CDR3: CASSLFLETQGGYTF. The CDR3 nucleotides are TGTGCCAGCAGTTTATTTTTGGAGACCCAGGGGGGCTACACCTTC.

The chain joins TRBV11-3 to TRBJ1-1, with TRBD1 as a possible D gene (5 bases). V gave up 1 base and J gave up 3 bases, with 15 bases separating them. In germline, CDR1 is SGHNT, CDR2 YENEEA. CDR3 length: 16 residues. DNA for the CDR3: TGTGCCAGCAGCTTAGGCACTCAGGGTGCTGACACTGAAGCTTTCTTT. This codes for CASSLGTQGADTEAFF.

This chain links TRBV28 with TRBJ1-5; D not certain. Looked up from germline, CDR1 is MDHEN and CDR2 is SYDVKM. Trimming took 5 bases from V and 3 from J, leaving 20 bases between them. CDR3 size: 17 residues. The CDR3 DNA follows: TGTGCCAGCAGTCCAATAACAACACATCTCCTCAATCAGCCCCAGCATTTT. Its protein product is CASSPITTHLLNQPQHF.

This clonotype showed up many times. The J gene is TRBJ2-4, the V gene TRBV18; D is undetermined. The ends were cut back, 3 bases at V and 0 bases at J, with 9 bases in the middle. The CDR3 runs to 15 residues. Germline V gene lookup returns CDR1 KGHSH and CDR2 LQKENI. The CDR3 is CASSPTPVAKNIQYF. The CDR3 DNA reads TGTGCCAGCTCACCGACCCCAGTAGCCAAAAACATTCAGTACTTC.

The sample holds many counts of this clonotype. The chain joins TRBV29-1 to TRBJ1-2; 9 bases match TRBD1. The CDR3 extends over 14 amino acids. The V gene's germline CDR1 is SQVTM and CDR2 ANQGSEA. After removal of 6 bases from V and 8 bases from J, the junction contained 13 bases not matched to a gene. The CDR3 loop reads CSVGLGQGSEGYTF. The CDR3 nucleotides are TGCAGCGTGGGTCTGGGACAGGGATCGGAAGGCTACACCTTC.